These 5 T cell receptor beta chains came from one sample sequenced in a study of cytomegalovirus exposure and HLA in healthy donors. The PCR had 60 Vbeta and 13 Jbeta primers. Sequencing used immunoSEQ multiplex PCR; TCRdb keeps in-frame clones, though not all of them. Here the sample spans approximately 88,000 clones, around 77% being singletons. The sample was PBMCs. These receptors were taken from a young man in good health and CMV-seronegative.

This sequence joins TRBV27 and TRBJ2-1; 9 nucleotides agree with TRBD2. J lost 4 bases, V lost 2 bases, and 9 bases had no gene match. CDR1 and CDR2 (germline): MNHEY, SMNVEV (reference sequence). The CDR3 is 17 residues long. The CDR3 DNA reads TGTGCCAGCAGTTTAGGTCGGGGCGGGAGGGGTTACAATGAGCAGTTCTTC. This translates into CASSLGRGGRGYNEQFF.

This clone was observed a handful of times. Here the CDR3 reads CASSEGTGGSPLHF. The CDR3 nucleotides are TGTGCCAGCAGTGAAGGGACAGGGGGCTCACCCCTCCACTTT. The rearrangement joins TRBV2 to TRBJ1-6; 11 positions match TRBD1. V dropped 1 base and J dropped 10; count of bases not matched to a gene: 0. CDR3 length: 14 residues. From germline, CDR1 is SNHLY and CDR2 FYNNEI.

Comment on this clone: The sample contains more than one DNA sequence encoding this CDR3. This chain connects TRBV19 to TRBJ2-1; D may be TRBD2 (5 bases). V was cut by 1 base and J by 5 bases, with 6 bases left in between. The CDR3 is made up of 13 amino acids. In germline, CDR1 is LNHDA, CDR2 SQIVND (reference sequence). CDR3 bases: TGTGCCAGTAGTATAGGAGGGAACAATGAGCAGTTCTTC. This encodes CASSIGGNNEQFF.

CDR3 coding DNA: TGTGCCAGCAGTGAAACTAGCAATGGCTACACCTTC. Protein product: CASSETSNGYTF. The V gene is TRBV6-1, the J gene TRBJ1-2; D remains ambiguous. Trimming pared 2 bases from V and 6 bases from J, leaving 7 bases between. The length of the CDR3 is 12 residues. Germline values: CDR1 MNHNS, CDR2 SASEGT.

This chain uses TRBV10-3 with TRBJ1-4; the match to TRBD1 covers 8 bases. The CDR3 sequence is 14 residues long. The V gene end was trimmed by 2 bases and the J gene end by 5 bases; junction bases not matched to a gene: 1. Germline values: CDR1 ENHRY, CDR2 SYGVKD. The CDR3 protein is CAISEQGANEKLFF. DNA for the CDR3: TGTGCCATCAGTGAGCAGGGGGCGAATGAAAAACTGTTTTTT.